The 30 T cell receptor beta chains below come from one sample, sequenced in a study of shared T cell receptors in the human thymus. Some clones are missing from TCRdb's copy, which holds only in-frame ones; the method was immunoSEQ multiplex PCR. Of about 380,000 clones detected, about 95% appear once; the ten largest clones hold roughly 0.02%. The sample consisted of thymocytes. Receptors were obtained from a human donor.

Of note for this clone: At one boundary the junction diverges from the germline segment, which might be a read error. The J gene is TRBJ2-1, the V gene TRBV20-1; the match to TRBD2 covers 8 bases. Germline V gene data show CDR1 as DFQATT and CDR2 as SNEGSKA (reference sequence). The CDR3 is 10 residues long. This CDR3 is CSANISGRIF. CDR3 DNA: TGCAGTGCTAATATCAGCGGGAGAATCTTC.

The CDR3 here is CASSQDGGALYNEQFF. CDR3 DNA: TGCGCCAGCAGCCAAGATGGGGGGGCTCTCTACAATGAGCAGTTCTTC. The rearrangement uses TRBV4-1 and TRBJ2-1; possible D gene TRBD2, 7 bases. V shed 0 bases and J shed 3 bases, with 12 bases lying between them. The germline V gene encodes CDR1 MGHRA and CDR2 YSYEKL. The CDR3 loop spans 16 amino acids.

The V call is TRBV4-3, the J call TRBJ2-7; D is unresolved. The V end was cut by 4 bases, the J end by 5 bases, with 15 bases between. Germline-derived CDR1 and CDR2 are LGHNA and YSLEER. This CDR3 comprises 14 residues. The CDR3 DNA sequence: TGCGCCAGCAGCCGTCAGGCAAGCAACCACGAGCAGTACTTC. This encodes CASSRQASNHEQYF.

With respect to this clone: At one of its ends the junction is not consistent with the germline gene, which may arise from a read error. The chain uses TRBV30 and TRBJ2-7, with D possibly called TRBD1 or TRBD2 (5 bases each). The CDR3 covers 15 residues. Per the germline V gene, CDR1 is GTSNPN and CDR2 is SVGIG (reference sequence). The CDR3, as DNA: TGTGCTTGGAATCCCCTTGGGGACGAAAACTACGAGCAGTACTTC. Amino acids: CAWNPLGDENYEQYF.

DNA of the CDR3: TGTGCCAGCAGCTTAGAGGGCCAGGGAGGCGCTGAAGCTTTCTTT. It codes for CASSLEGQGGAEAFF. This chain links TRBV7-9 with TRBJ1-1, with D perhaps matching TRBD1 (5 bases). The germline V gene encodes CDR1 SEHNR and CDR2 FQNEAQ (reference sequence). This CDR3 region has 15 residues. The V gene lost 1 base and the J gene lost 6 bases, with 15 bases spanning the gap.

The genes are TRBV11-3 and TRBJ2-3; 9 nucleotides line up with TRBD2. Germline V gives CDR1 SGHNT, CDR2 YENEEA. V lost 3 bases and J lost 5; bases outside the gene matches: 3. The CDR3 totals 14 residues. This CDR3 reads CASSFGGRGDTQYF. CDR3 coding DNA: TGTGCCAGCAGCTTCGGCGGGAGGGGAGATACGCAGTATTTT.

For the CDR3, the DNA is TGTGCCAGCAGCCAGGACCCTTGGGAGCAGTACTTC. Amino acids: CASSQDPWEQYF. This rearrangement joins TRBV11-2 to TRBJ2-7; D unclear. The germline V gene has CDR1 SGHAT and CDR2 FQNNGV. Trimming stripped 5 bases from V and 7 bases from J, with 12 bases between. CDR3 size: 12 residues.

The gene calls are TRBV28 and TRBJ2-7, with 10 bases fitting TRBD1. V shed 5 bases, J shed 6 bases, and the junction held 13 bases outside the gene matches. Germline V gene sequence: CDR1 MDHEN, CDR2 SYDVKM. This CDR3 contains 16 residues. This CDR3 reads CASSGTPGQGLREQYF. CDR3 DNA sequence: TGTGCCAGCAGTGGCACCCCGGGACAGGGGTTGCGCGAGCAGTACTTC.

The chain combines TRBV4-2 with TRBJ2-2, with D uncertain. Trimming took off 0 bases at V and 6 bases at J, with 8 bases between the two ends. The germline CDR1 and CDR2 sequences are LGHNA and YNFKEQ. There are 14 residues in the CDR3. The CDR3 DNA reads as TGTGCCAGCAGCCAAGATACGGTCGCCGGGGAGCTGTTTTTT. Its protein is CASSQDTVAGELFF.

The CDR3 reads CASSHGGGSRENTEAFF. In nucleotides, the CDR3 is TGTGCCAGCAGCCATGGGGGGGGATCCAGGGAGAACACTGAAGCTTTCTTT. The genes are TRBV14 and TRBJ1-1; TRBD1 is a possible D gene (5 bases). Trimming left V 3 bases short and J 1 base short, with 18 bases between. The CDR3 sequence is 17 residues long. Germline CDR1 reads SGHDN; CDR2 reads FVKESK.

This clone was detected a few times. V gene TRBV19 combines with J gene TRBJ2-1; D is uncertain. The CDR3 has 14 amino acids. V lost 5 bases, J lost 8 bases, and 16 bases lay in between. Germline loops: CDR1 LNHDA, CDR2 SQIVND (reference sequence). CDR3 coding DNA: TGTGCCAGTAGTCCAGGTAAAGGTGTCGATGAGCAGTTCTTC. Protein sequence: CASSPGKGVDEQFF.

This clone was found once. CDR3 region: CATSRTRLAGSYNEQFF. CDR3 nucleotide sequence: TGTGCCACCAGCAGAACCCGGCTGGCGGGCTCCTACAATGAGCAGTTCTTC. The chain employs TRBV15 and TRBJ2-1; the D gene is possibly TRBD2 (5 bases). CDR1 and CDR2 from the germline V gene are LNHNV and YYDKDF (reference sequence). The CDR3 is made up of 17 amino acids. Trimming removed 2 bases at V and 0 bases at J, with 14 bases between.

The V call is TRBV14, the J call TRBJ1-2; 8 bases map to TRBD1. V was pared by 1 base and J by 7 bases, with 14 bases of the junction left unmatched. Germline CDR1 SGHDN, CDR2 FVKESK. The CDR3 loop spans 17 amino acids. The CDR3 coding sequence is TGTGCCAGCAGCCAAGGAATTTGGGGGACAGGAGGAAGTGGCTACACCTTC. Encoded protein: CASSQGIWGTGGSGYTF.

The V gene is TRBV27, the J gene TRBJ1-2, with D possibly matching TRBD1 (5 bases). The CDR3 is 15 amino acids. Trimming stripped 6 bases from V and 3 bases from J, with 17 bases between. CDR1 is MNHEY, CDR2 SMNVEV, per germline (reference sequence). CDR3 loop: CASSPLSKQDYGYTF. Here the CDR3 DNA reads TGTGCCAGCAGCCCCCTCTCCAAACAGGACTATGGCTACACCTTC.

The chain employs TRBV21-1 and TRBJ1-3; the D call TRBD1 from the table was never checked on the DNA. TRBV21-1 is marked as a pseudogene. This CDR3 has 20 residues. The chain's CDR3 is CASTLKLPQRQGANGNTIYF. For the CDR3, the DNA is TGTGCCAGCACCTTAAAGCTTCCCCAAAGACAGGGGGCTAATGGAAACACCATATATTTT.

The chain has TRBV9 and TRBJ2-2; 13 nucleotides agree with TRBD2. The junction had 4 bases not matched to a gene; V was cut back by 0 bases and J by 5 bases. CDR1 is SGDLS, CDR2 YYNGEE, per germline. CDR3 length: 17 amino acids. The CDR3 DNA reads TGTGCCAGCAGCGTAGAGGGGGGACTAGCGGGAACCGGGGAGCTGTTTTTT. Encoded protein: CASSVEGGLAGTGELFF. Together with reference TRBV9 and TRBJ2-2, the CDR3 gives the full variable domain: DSGVTQTPKHLITATGQRVTLRCSPRSGDLSVYWYQQSLDQGLQFLIQYYNGEERAKGNILERFSAQQFPDLHSELNLSSLELGDSALYFCASSVEGGLAGTGELFFGEGSRLTVL.

The CDR3 DNA is TGCGCCAGCAGCCAAGGGACAGAGCTGGGGAACACCATATATTTT. It specifies CASSQGTELGNTIYF. The chain uses TRBV4-3 and TRBJ1-3, with D possibly being TRBD1 (6 bases). V was cut by 1 base and J by 7 bases, with 14 bases left in between. The CDR3 is made up of 15 amino acids. Per the germline V gene, CDR1 is LGHNA and CDR2 is YSLEER.

The V and J genes are TRBV2 and TRBJ2-7, with D hard to call. The CDR3 runs to 13 residues. V was shortened by 1 base and J by 3 bases, with 7 bases between the two germline ends. CDR1 SNHLY and CDR2 FYNNEI come from the germline V gene. The CDR3 protein is CASSEGGVYEQYF. In nucleotides, the CDR3 is TGTGCCAGCAGTGAAGGTGGGGTCTACGAGCAGTACTTC.

This clone came up once. This chain joins TRBV9 and TRBJ2-3; the D gene is possibly TRBD2 (6 bases). Germline V lookup: CDR1 SGDLS, CDR2 YYNGEE. There are 16 residues in the CDR3. V was shortened by 0 bases and J by 3 bases, with 14 bases between the two germline ends. This CDR3 is CASSVGIGGLTDTQYF. The CDR3 DNA reads TGTGCCAGCAGCGTAGGGATAGGAGGGCTGACAGATACGCAGTATTTT.

The chain joins TRBV7-6 to TRBJ2-7, with 14 bases aligning to TRBD2. V was pared by 5 bases and J by 5 bases, with 8 bases of the junction left unmatched. Germline V gene sequence: CDR1 SGHVS, CDR2 FNYEAQ. This CDR3 spans 16 amino acids. CDR3 nucleotides: TGTGCCAGCAGCCGCAGGACTAGCGGGAGGAGGAACGAGCAGTACTTC. It encodes CASSRRTSGRRNEQYF.

The gene calls are TRBV18 and TRBJ2-1; TRBD2 agrees at 7 bases. The CDR3 consists of 16 residues. Germline V CDR1 and CDR2: KGHSH, LQKENI. Trimming took 7 bases from V and 5 from J; bases not matched to a gene: 14. CDR3 in amino acids: CASYPGRGSFDNEQFF. CDR3 in DNA: TGTGCCAGCTACCCGGGGCGCGGGAGTTTCGACAATGAGCAGTTCTTC.

The J gene is TRBJ1-5, the V gene TRBV19; D unresolved. The CDR3 length is 17 residues. Germline CDR1 LNHDA, CDR2 SQIVND (reference sequence). The V end lost 7 bases, the J end lost 0 bases, and 19 bases lay between the germline ends. DNA for the CDR3: TGTGCCAGTACGACAAGGAAGGCCCCCTATAGCAATCAGCCCCAGCATTTT. Protein: CASTTRKAPYSNQPQHF.

This chain joins TRBV28 and TRBJ2-7, with 9 bases fitting TRBD1. CDR1 and CDR2 from the germline V gene are MDHEN and SYDVKM. V lost 2 bases, J lost 3 bases, and 2 bases stayed unmatched. CDR3 length: 14 amino acids. The CDR3 protein is CASSLRQGGYEQYF. The CDR3 DNA follows: TGTGCCAGCAGTTTAAGACAGGGGGGCTACGAGCAGTACTTC.

This chain links TRBV5-1 with TRBJ2-1; 14 bases are a match to TRBD2. J was trimmed by 8 bases and V by 3 bases; bases with no gene match: 7. Looked up from germline, CDR1 is SGHRS and CDR2 is YFSETQ. The CDR3 runs to 16 residues. Written as DNA, the CDR3 is TGCGCCAGCAGCTGGGGACTAGCGGGAGTAGTCGATGAGCAGTTCTTC. As protein: CASSWGLAGVVDEQFF.

This chain links TRBV4-1 with TRBJ2-1; TRBD2 agrees at 11 bases. This CDR3 contains 17 residues. CDR1 is MGHRA, CDR2 YSYEKL, per germline. Trimming took 0 bases from V and 5 from J; bases not matched to a gene: 6. The CDR3 coding sequence is TGCGCCAGCAGCCAAGATCCCTCGACTAGCGGGAACAATGAGCAGTTCTTC. Its translation: CASSQDPSTSGNNEQFF.

The V gene is TRBV9, the J gene TRBJ1-1; no clear D gene. CDR3 length: 14 amino acids. Germline V gene data show CDR1 as SGDLS and CDR2 as YYNGEE. V dropped 4 bases and J dropped 2 bases, with 12 bases sitting between them. CDR3 protein: CASSLQGTNTEAFF. Written as DNA, the CDR3 is TGTGCCAGCAGCCTCCAAGGTACTAACACTGAAGCTTTCTTT.

The V call is TRBV9, the J call TRBJ2-1, with TRBD2 identical over 9 bases. The junction had 4 bases not matched to a gene; V was cut back by 0 bases and J by 0 bases. This CDR3 contains 17 residues. Germline V gene data show CDR1 as SGDLS and CDR2 as YYNGEE. In nucleotides, the CDR3 is TGTGCCAGCAGCGTAGGACTAGCGGTCAGCTCCTACAATGAGCAGTTCTTC. It translates to CASSVGLAVSSYNEQFF. The entire variable domain, with the rest obtained from reference TRBV9 and TRBJ2-1, is as follows: DSGVTQTPKHLITATGQRVTLRCSPRSGDLSVYWYQQSLDQGLQFLIQYYNGEERAKGNILERFSAQQFPDLHSELNLSSLELGDSALYFCASSVGLAVSSYNEQFFGPGTRLTVL.

J is TRBJ2-1 and V is TRBV5-1, with D perhaps matching TRBD2 (5 bases). The germline V gene encodes CDR1 SGHRS and CDR2 YFSETQ. Between the trimmed V and J ends, which lost 0 bases and 2 bases, there was a span of 12 bases. The CDR3 has 16 amino acids. This CDR3 is CASSLEGGETYNEQFF. The CDR3, as DNA: TGCGCCAGCAGCTTGGAAGGAGGAGAGACCTACAATGAGCAGTTCTTC.

The chain carries TRBV14 and TRBJ2-3; D is unclear. Germline CDR1 is SGHDN and CDR2 is FVKESK. V gave up 2 bases and J gave up 4 bases, with 13 bases separating them. The CDR3 covers 15 residues. This CDR3 reads CASSQRRPPPDTQYF. The CDR3, as DNA: TGTGCCAGCAGCCAAAGGCGTCCCCCCCCAGATACGCAGTATTTT.

The V call is TRBV10-1, the J call TRBJ2-5; D is uncertain. The V gene lost 5 bases and the J gene lost 1 base, with 8 bases spanning the gap. CDR1 WNHNN and CDR2 SYGVQD come from the germline V gene (reference sequence). CDR3 length equals 13 residues. CDR3 coding DNA: TGCGCCAGCAGTCCCAGGCGCCAAGAGACCCAGTACTTC. The encoded protein is CASSPRRQETQYF.